Presented here are 27 T cell receptor beta chains from one specimen sequenced in a study of radiation and T cells in renal cell carcinoma. The time point here: baseline pretreatment blood. Stated treatment: 15 Gy SBRT to primary tumor, nephrectomy 4 weeks later. Sequencing was performed with immunoSEQ multiplex PCR; in TCRdb, only in-frame clones are kept and a portion is missing. In the table there are about 150,000 clones, about 88% of which are singletons. The input for sequencing was blood, taken from a patient whose treatment included radiotherapy and nephrectomy. These receptors came from a woman in her seventies with renal cell carcinoma.

The chain uses TRBV2 and TRBJ1-3; tentative D call: TRBD1 (5 bases). Between the trimmed V and J ends, which lost 3 bases and 0 bases, there was a span of 9 bases. CDR3 length: 15 amino acids. Per germline, CDR1 SNHLY and CDR2 FYNNEI. CDR3 in amino acids: CASSEGTGSGNTIYF. The CDR3 DNA sequence: TGTGCCAGCAGTGAGGGTACAGGCTCTGGAAACACCATATATTTT.

The chain has TRBV5-6 and TRBJ1-3; D is uncertain. V gave up 1 base and J gave up 0 bases, with 5 bases separating them. Germline CDR1 reads SGHDT; CDR2 reads YYEEEE. This CDR3 spans 14 amino acids. CDR3 sequence (DNA): TGTGCCAGCAGCTTGACCCCCTCTGGAAACACCATATATTTT. This sequence encodes CASSLTPSGNTIYF.

The chain joins TRBV11-3 to TRBJ2-5, with D tentatively TRBD1 (5 bases). V lost 4 bases, J lost 3 bases, and 12 bases lay in between. Germline CDR1 and CDR2: SGHNT and YENEEA. The CDR3 extends over 14 amino acids. The CDR3 loop is CASSSMGQKETQYF. DNA of the CDR3: TGTGCCAGCAGCTCTATGGGGCAGAAAGAGACCCAGTACTTC. Full variable domain (missing parts from reference TRBV11-3 and TRBJ2-5): EAGVVQSPRYKIIEKKQPVAFWCNPISGHNTLYWYLQNLGQGPELLIRYENEEAVDDSQLPKDRFSAERLKGVDSTLKIQPAELGDSAVYLCASSSMGQKETQYFGPGTRLLVL.

This clone came up a few times. The chain uses TRBV6-1 and TRBJ1-4; 7 bases line up with TRBD1. This CDR3 is 15 amino acids long. CDR1 and CDR2 from the germline V gene are MNHNS and SASEGT. V shed 1 base, J shed 4 bases, and the junction held 3 bases outside the gene matches. The CDR3 is CASSEGAGGNEKLFF. CDR3 coding DNA: TGTGCCAGCAGTGAAGGTGCAGGGGGTAATGAAAAACTGTTTTTT.

On this clone: One junction end disagrees with the germline gene, perhaps due to a read error. The chain recombines TRBV7-2 with TRBJ1-6; D gene uncertain. The CDR3 spans 13 residues. Germline V lookup: CDR1 SGHTA, CDR2 FQGNSA. CDR3 amino acids: CASSIDYNSPPHF. CDR3 sequence (DNA): TGTGCCAGCAGCATAGACTATAATTCACCCCCCCACTTT.

The gene calls are TRBV29-1 and TRBJ2-3; D is perhaps TRBD2 (6 bases). CDR3 length: 13 amino acids. V lost 5 bases and J 2 bases, leaving 11 bases between the germline ends. Germline V gene sequence: CDR1 SQVTM, CDR2 ANQGSEA. Here the CDR3 reads CSVSGTPTDTQYF. As DNA, the CDR3 is TGCAGCGTTTCCGGGACTCCCACAGATACGCAGTATTTT.

The chain couples TRBV13 to TRBJ1-1; the D is unclear. Per germline, CDR1 PRHDT and CDR2 FYEKMQ (reference sequence). V was cut by 4 bases and J by 5 bases, with 5 bases left in between. The CDR3 sequence is 11 residues long. This CDR3 is CASSSYTEAFF. The CDR3 coding sequence is TGTGCCAGCAGCTCTTATACTGAAGCTTTCTTT.

CDR3 loop: CSARRGEGYTF. The CDR3 bases are TGCAGTGCTAGGCGAGGGGAGGGCTACACCTTC. The genes are TRBV20-1 and TRBJ1-2; perhaps TRBD1 as D (5 bases). This CDR3 is 11 amino acids long. V was cut by 3 bases and J by 8 bases, with 10 bases left in between. Germline assignment: CDR1 DFQATT and CDR2 SNEGSKA (reference sequence).

The rearrangement uses TRBV19 and TRBJ1-5; D is undetermined. CDR3 size: 16 residues. V was shortened by 5 bases and J by 0 bases, with 14 bases between the two germline ends. The germline CDR1 and CDR2 sequences are LNHDA and SQIVND (reference sequence). The DNA for the CDR3 is TGTGCCAGTAGTTATAGGAAGGGAAATAGCAATCAGCCCCAGCATTTT. The encoded protein is CASSYRKGNSNQPQHF.

The rearrangement links TRBV5-1 to TRBJ1-1, with D possibly TRBD1 on 5 matching bases. Trimming removed 1 base at V and 0 bases at J, with 7 bases between. The CDR3 runs 14 residues. CDR1 and CDR2 from the germline V gene are SGHRS and YFSETQ. This chain's CDR3 is CASSLTGMNTEAFF. The CDR3 DNA follows: TGCGCCAGCAGCTTGACAGGTATGAACACTGAAGCTTTCTTT.

The chain links TRBV29-1 to TRBJ2-2; D is ambiguous. Per the germline V gene, CDR1 is SQVTM and CDR2 is ANQGSEA. The germline V and J ends were trimmed by 5 bases and 6 bases, with 7 bases remaining between them. The CDR3 is 11 residues long. CDR3 amino acids: CSVRPAGELFF. The CDR3 DNA follows: TGCAGCGTTCGGCCCGCCGGGGAGCTGTTTTTT.

A word on this clone: An end of the junction does not agree with germline; a read error may underlie this. V usage is TRBV28 and J usage is TRBJ2-7, with D possibly matching TRBD2 (5 bases). This CDR3 contains 13 residues. CDR1 is MDHEN and CDR2 is SYDVKM in the germline V gene. This CDR3 is CASSLLGTPSQDF. In nucleotides, the CDR3 is TGTGCCAGCAGTTTATTGGGTACTCCTAGCCAAGACTTC.

The chain is built from TRBV5-1 and TRBJ2-5; D might be TRBD2 (5 bases). CDR1 SGHRS and CDR2 YFSETQ come from the germline V gene. Trimming took off 4 bases at V and 5 bases at J, with 9 bases between the two ends. CDR3 length: 12 amino acids. The CDR3 spells CASSPSGETQYF. In DNA form, the CDR3 reads TGCGCCAGCAGCCCATCGGGGGAGACCCAGTACTTC.

This clone was picked up one time. The V and J genes are TRBV6-1 and TRBJ1-1; D remains unclear. Germline V gene lookup returns CDR1 MNHNS and CDR2 SASEGT. The CDR3 runs 13 residues. V was pared by 8 bases and J by 1 base, with 11 bases between. The CDR3 region has the DNA TGTGCCAGCGAACACCGGGGGAACACTGAAGCTTTCTTT. As protein: CASEHRGNTEAFF.

As to this clone: Other DNA sequences of this sample code for an identical CDR3. The CDR3 reads CATSRGGSGNTIYF. As DNA, the CDR3 is TGTGCCACCAGCAGAGGGGGATCTGGAAACACCATATATTTT. The genes are TRBV15 and TRBJ1-3; D remains ambiguous. The V end was cut by 1 base, the J end by 1 base, with 5 bases between. CDR1 LNHNV and CDR2 YYDKDF come from the germline V gene (reference sequence). The CDR3 is 14 amino acids.

V usage is TRBV4-3 and J usage is TRBJ1-2; D remains ambiguous. Trimming took 0 bases from V and 5 from J, leaving 10 bases between them. The germline CDR1 and CDR2 sequences are LGHNA and YSLEER. The CDR3 is 14 residues long. In nucleotides, the CDR3 is TGCGCCAGCAGCCAAGAGGCCAGGAGATATGGCTACACCTTC. Translated: CASSQEARRYGYTF.

The chain joins TRBV30 to TRBJ1-3, with D hard to call. Germline-derived CDR1 and CDR2 are GTSNPN and SVGIG (reference sequence). There are 11 residues in the CDR3. Trimming cost V 4 bases and J 2 bases, with 3 bases left between them. The CDR3 sequence: CAWTTGNTIYF. CDR3 DNA sequence: TGTGCCTGGACCACTGGAAACACCATATATTTT.

The DNA of the CDR3 is TGTGCCAGCAGCGGTGGAGGGAACGAAAAACTGTTTTTT. As protein: CASSGGGNEKLFF. The V and J genes are TRBV9 and TRBJ1-4; D is unresolved. The V end lost 3 bases, the J end lost 8 bases, and 11 bases lay between the germline ends. The CDR3 length is 13 residues. The germline V gene encodes CDR1 SGDLS and CDR2 YYNGEE.

The genes are TRBV5-1 and TRBJ2-2; D perhaps matches TRBD2 (5 bases). The germline CDR1 and CDR2 sequences are SGHRS and YFSETQ. Trimming took 0 bases from V and 6 from J, leaving 9 bases between them. There are 14 residues in the CDR3. The CDR3 is CASSLESGAGELFF. In nucleotides, the CDR3 is TGCGCCAGCAGCTTGGAGAGCGGAGCCGGGGAGCTGTTTTTT. Filled out from reference TRBV5-1 and TRBJ2-2, the complete variable domain reads KAGVTQTPRYLIKTRGQQVTLSCSPISGHRSVSWYQQTPGQGLQFLFEYFSETQRNKGNFPGRFSGRQFSNSRSEMNVSTLELGDSALYLCASSLESGAGELFFGEGSRLTVL.

The chain carries TRBV27 and TRBJ2-1, with TRBD1 identical over 7 bases. The length of the CDR3 is 13 residues. Germline loops: CDR1 MNHEY, CDR2 SMNVEV (reference sequence). With 5 bases clipped from V and 6 bases from J, the junction kept 4 bases outside the gene matches. Here the CDR3 DNA reads TGTGCCAGCAGTACGACAGGGTTCAATGAGCAGTTCTTC. It is translated as CASSTTGFNEQFF.

V gene TRBV7-6 combines with J gene TRBJ1-1; TRBD1 might be the D (6 bases). The CDR3 loop spans 12 amino acids. Germline CDR1 SGHVS, CDR2 FNYEAQ. V shed 2 bases and J shed 8 bases, with 9 bases lying between them. The CDR3 sequence is CASSLYTGEAFF. CDR3 sequence (DNA): TGTGCCAGCAGCTTATACACAGGGGAAGCTTTCTTT.

In nucleotides, the CDR3 is TGTGCCAGCACCTGGGACGCTAGGGGGTCAACTGAAGCTTTCTTT. Translation gives CASTWDARGSTEAFF. The gene calls are TRBV2 and TRBJ1-1, with D tentatively TRBD1 (6 bases). In germline, CDR1 is SNHLY, CDR2 FYNNEI. The CDR3 is made up of 15 amino acids. V lost 7 bases to trimming and J lost 5 bases, with 20 bases between them.

This clone was picked up a small number of times. The rearrangement links TRBV2 to TRBJ2-1; 8 nucleotides align to TRBD1. The J segment lost 7 bases and the V segment lost 6 bases, leaving 8 bases of the junction unmatched. CDR1 and CDR2 from the germline V gene are SNHLY and FYNNEI. The CDR3 totals 14 residues. The CDR3 region is CASRRDRPTNEQFF. The CDR3 region has the DNA TGTGCCAGCAGGCGGGACAGGCCTACTAATGAGCAGTTCTTC.

The chain recombines TRBV15 with TRBJ2-2; TRBD2 matches 15 bases. The CDR3 runs to 16 residues. CDR1 and CDR2 (germline): LNHNV, YYDKDF (reference sequence). The J segment lost 5 bases and the V segment lost 6 bases, leaving 4 bases of the junction unmatched. The CDR3 DNA is TGTGCCACCAGGGGACTAGCGGGGGGCACGACCGGGGAGCTGTTTTTT. Protein sequence: CATRGLAGGTTGELFF.

This chain links TRBV2 with TRBJ1-6, with D perhaps matching TRBD1 (5 bases). The germline V and J ends were trimmed by 11 bases and 7 bases, with 18 bases remaining between them. CDR1 is SNHLY and CDR2 is FYNNEI in the germline V gene. This CDR3 region has 14 residues. CDR3 amino acids: CAQSRESENSPLHF. CDR3 nucleotide sequence: TGTGCCCAGTCCAGGGAGTCAGAAAATTCACCCCTCCACTTT.

The chain carries TRBV4-2 and TRBJ1-4; D unclear. The length of the CDR3 is 16 residues. V was pared by 0 bases and J by 4 bases, with 12 bases between. Germline V gene lookup returns CDR1 LGHNA and CDR2 YNFKEQ. The CDR3, as DNA: TGTGCCAGCAGCCAAGAACGGGAAAATAGTAATGAAAAACTGTTTTTT. As protein: CASSQERENSNEKLFF.

The table lists this clone with a count of one. The gene calls are TRBV11-2 and TRBJ2-3; perhaps TRBD1 as D (6 bases). The CDR3 loop spans 14 amino acids. Deletions cut 0 bases from V and 6 bases from J, with 10 bases between. Germline assignment: CDR1 SGHAT and CDR2 FQNNGV. This CDR3 reads CASSLDRTVDTQYF. CDR3 coding DNA: TGTGCCAGCAGCTTAGATCGGACAGTCGATACGCAGTATTTT.